This record concerns one T cell receptor beta chain sequence. Its antigen remains unidentified. TCRdb used MiXCR to reprocess the 5' RACE reads, holding one entry per CDR3 protein. The sample has 250,000 or so distinct CDR3 sequences; about 8.3% are singletons. The source of the sample is a study of identical twins. Study-level points and caveats: For cord blood, abundant beta clonotypes had fewer insertions, unlike memory repertoires, which showed none. Models underestimated TCR alpha sharing (out-of-frame) in monozygotic twins. Diverse VJ usage suggested most zero-insertion clonotypes were not invariant T cells.

Trimming cost V 6 bases and J 3 bases, with 6 bases left between them. CDR1 and CDR2 from the germline V gene are SGHAT and FQNNGV. This CDR3 spans 11 amino acids. The same sample was also used in a study of yellow fever vaccine responses in identical twins.

The TCR was taken from a young woman in good health. The chain employs TRBV11-2 and TRBJ2-7; no definite D call. Sequenced: CD8+ T cells sorted from blood. The CDR3 DNA reads TGTGCCAGCAGATATAACTACGAGCAGTACTTC. Translation gives CASRYNYEQYF.